A selection of T cell receptor beta chains follows, all from one sample in a study of tumor-infiltrating lymphocytes in primary liver carcinoma. TCRdb used MiXCR to reprocess the multiplex PCR reads, holding one entry per CDR3 protein. The sample includes 330,000 or so distinct CDR3 sequences, about two thirds of them seen just once. Material for sequencing was peripheral blood. The receptor set was obtained from a man between 40 and 49 years old with primary liver carcinoma and hepatitis B virus infection. Both conserved end residues are part of each CDR3. D genes are given only for firm matches. Not every row has a clone size; where given, it reads once, few, many or a size class.

D gene,J gene,V gene,clone size,CDR3 protein,CDR3 DNA
TRBD2,TRBJ2-1,TRBV4-2,once,CNSSQDRLAGGGNEQFF,TGTAACAGCAGCCAAGATAGGCTAGCGGGAGGAGGAAATGAGCAGTTCTTC
NA,TRBJ1-4,TRBV5-6,NA,CASSSVGTRNEKLFF,TGTGCCAGCAGCTCGGTCGGGACAAGAAATGAAAAACTGTTTTTT
NA,TRBJ2-3,TRBV11-3,NA,CASSRDVVGQYF,TGTGCCAGTAGCCGGGACGTAGTAGGGCAGTATTTT
TRBD1,TRBJ2-1,TRBV30,NA,CARSKDRVGEQFF,TGTGCCAGGAGTAAGGACAGGGTGGGCGAGCAGTTCTTC
NA,TRBJ1-1,TRBV25-1,NA,CASSDFGGNTEAFF,TGTGCCAGCAGTGACTTTGGGGGAAACACTGAAGCTTTCTTT
TRBD2,TRBJ2-7,TRBV29-1,NA,CRVGTSGISNEQYF,TGCAGGGTGGGGACTAGCGGGATATCAAACGAGCAGTACTTC
TRBD2,TRBJ2-1,TRBV5-1,NA,CASSLEPLAGRLSYDEQFF,TGCGCCAGCAGCTTGGAACCTCTAGCGGGCAGGCTCTCCTACGACGAGCAGTTCTTC
TRBD1,TRBJ1-5,TRBV28,NA,CASGDRGRVQPQHF,TGTGCCAGCGGGGACAGGGGCCGGGTGCAGCCCCAGCATTTT
NA,TRBJ1-5,TRBV20-1,NA,CSARAGSGQPQHF,TGCAGTGCTAGAGCCGGGTCCGGTCAGCCCCAGCATTTT
NA,TRBJ2-5,TRBV11-1,once,CASVSWPNPETQYF,TGTGCTAGCGTATCGTGGCCGAACCCAGAGACCCAGTACTTC
NA,TRBJ2-2,TRBV5-4,many,CASSLAGGSGTGELFF,TGTGCCAGCAGCTTGGCCGGGGGTAGCGGCACCGGGGAGCTGTTTTTT
TRBD1,TRBJ2-7,TRBV11-2,many,CASSKTGDRESSEQYF,TGTGCCAGCAGCAAGACCGGTGACAGGGAGTCGAGCGAGCAGTACTTC
NA,TRBJ1-1,TRBV6-1,NA,CASSEEAFTEAFF,TGTGCCAGCAGTGAAGAGGCCTTCACTGAAGCTTTCTTT
NA,TRBJ2-5,TRBV29-1,many,CSVEKGGETQYF,TGCAGCGTTGAAAAGGGGGGGGAGACCCAGTACTTC
NA,TRBJ2-1,TRBV11-2,few,CASSFDIRGEQFF,TGTGCCAGCAGCTTCGACATTCGGGGTGAGCAGTTCTTC
NA,TRBJ2-1,TRBV12-3/TRBV12-4,many,CASSSYLGSANEQFF,TGTGCCAGCAGTTCATACCTAGGGTCTGCCAATGAGCAGTTCTTC
NA,TRBJ2-1,TRBV5-1,NA,CASILRSVQYNERFF,TGCGCCAGCATCTTGAGGAGTGTTCAATACAATGAGCGGTTCTTC
NA,TRBJ2-7,TRBV28,NA,CASKKQGPYEQYF,TGTGCCAGCAAAAAACAGGGCCCCTACGAGCAGTACTTC
NA,TRBJ2-5,TRBV11-2,NA,CASSKGPGRQETQYF,TGTGCCAGCAGCAAGGGACCCGGACGTCAAGAGACTCAGTACTTC
TRBD2,TRBJ2-1,TRBV6-2/TRBV6-3,NA,CASSGGRFDEQFF,TGTGCCAGCAGCGGCGGGAGATTCGATGAGCAGTTCTTC
NA,TRBJ1-5,TRBV10-1,few,CASSSGYPQPQHF,TGCGCCAGCAGTTCAGGGTATCCTCAGCCCCAGCATTTT
NA,TRBJ2-5,TRBV14,many,CASSRHGRGHETQYF,TGTGCCAGCAGCCGCCATGGTCGAGGACACGAGACCCAGTACTTC
NA,TRBJ2-7,TRBV11-2,NA,CASSHGSGLENEQYF,TGTGCCAGCAGCCATGGCAGTGGGCTGGAAAACGAGCAGTACTTC
NA,TRBJ2-7,TRBV5-5,many,CASILGQRTYEQYF,TGTGCCAGCATCCTCGGACAGAGGACGTACGAGCAGTACTTC
NA,TRBJ2-1,TRBV12-5,few,CASGYPGGNEQFF,TGTGCTAGTGGTTACCCAGGTGGGAATGAGCAGTTCTTC
NA,TRBJ2-1,TRBV11-2,NA,CPSSLIAAEQFF,TGTCCCAGCAGCTTAATAGCGGCTGAGCAGTTCTTC
NA,TRBJ2-7,TRBV6-2/TRBV6-3,NA,CASSRGSLGVQYF,TGTGCCAGCAGTCGGGGCTCCCTGGGAGTGCAGTACTTC
NA,TRBJ2-1,TRBV5-5,NA,CASSYADRNNKQFF,TGTGCCAGCAGCTATGCGGACAGAAACAATAAGCAGTTCTTC
NA,TRBJ2-7,TRBV14,many,CASSQVGHGGEQYF,TGTGCCAGCAGCCAAGTGGGCCACGGGGGCGAGCAGTACTTC
NA,TRBJ2-2,TRBV11-3,NA,CANTNQGNNPGELFF,TGTGCCAACACCAACCAGGGTAATAACCCCGGGGAGCTGTTTTTT
TRBD2,TRBJ2-1,TRBV28,NA,CASSLFGLAGPGSYNEQFF,TGTGCCAGTAGTTTATTCGGGCTAGCGGGCCCTGGCTCCTACAATGAGCAGTTCTTC
NA,TRBJ2-1,TRBV11-3,many,CASSSTRSRDRFNEQFF,TGTGCCAGCAGCTCAACCAGGTCCCGGGACCGTTTCAATGAGCAGTTCTTC
TRBD1,TRBJ1-4,TRBV12-3/TRBV12-4,NA,CASRMTGACEKLFF,TGTGCCAGCAGAATGACAGGGGCGTGTGAAAAACTGTTTTTT
NA,TRBJ2-7,TRBV12-3/TRBV12-4,many,CASSQGTLGEQYF,TGTGCCAGCAGTCAGGGGACTCTGGGTGAGCAGTACTTC
NA,TRBJ2-1,TRBV11-3,NA,CASGLTEADKQLF,TGTGCCAGCGGCTTGACAGAGGCCGATAAGCAGTTATTC
TRBD2,TRBJ2-1,TRBV6-1,few,CASTTIAGGPGGEQFF,TGTGCCAGCACTACGATAGCGGGAGGGCCGGGGGGTGAGCAGTTCTTC
NA,TRBJ2-7,TRBV11-2,NA,CASSLSNAQGGEQYF,TGTGCCAGCAGCCTATCTAATGCACAGGGCGGTGAGCAATACTTC
NA,TRBJ1-3,TRBV4-1,NA,CAGSQTKGNTIYF,TGCGCCGGCAGCCAAACCAAGGGAAACACCATATATTTT
NA,TRBJ2-1,TRBV6-5,NA,CASRLGLSSYNEQFF,TGTGCCAGCAGATTAGGGTTATCCTCCTACAATGAGCAGTTCTTC